The clone carrying this T cell receptor (beta chain) has ten or more counts. This sample is drawn from a study of breast tumors, draining lymph nodes, adjacent tissues. TCRdb fed the multiplex PCR reads into MiXCR, producing one record per CDR3 protein. The repertoire holds about 110,000 distinct CDR3 sequences, less than 40% seen once, with less than 6% in the top ten. Samples came from axillary lymph nodes draining the breast cancer. Germline-derived CDR1 and CDR2 are MRHNA and SNTAGT. V gave up 7 bases and J gave up 4 bases, with 19 bases separating them. The CDR3 is made up of 16 amino acids. This sequence joins TRBV6-4 and TRBJ2-2; D tentatively fits TRBD1 or TRBD2 (7 bases each). This receptor was identified in a female donor with breast cancer. Some clones in this sample may be carry-over from other donors' samples. Sequencing input: axillary lymph node tissue. CDR3 region: CASNAGETGRTGELFF. CDR3 DNA sequence: TGTGCCAGCAACGCGGGAGAGACAGGGCGCACCGGGGAGCTGTTTTTT.